One sample yielded the 17 T cell receptor beta chains listed below, sequenced in a study of T cell responses to AZD1222 COVID-19 vaccine. Measured with immunoSEQ multiplex PCR; TCRdb has only the in-frame clones, and not every one. The sample holds 13,000 to 15,000 clones; approximately 80% are singletons and the top ten take 30% to 45%. The material sequenced was peripheral blood, taken 28 days after the second AZD1222 dose. The receptors come from an adult who received the AZD1222 COVID-19 vaccine.

V usage is TRBV11-2 and J usage is TRBJ1-5; D is undetermined. The germline V gene encodes CDR1 SGHAT and CDR2 FQNNGV. V was cut by 5 bases and J by 0 bases, with 5 bases left in between. The CDR3 runs 13 residues. This CDR3 is CASSDYSNQPQHF. The CDR3 coding sequence is TGTGCCAGCAGCGATTATAGCAATCAGCCCCAGCATTTT.

The chain combines TRBV5-6 with TRBJ2-1, with D possibly TRBD2 on 6 matching bases. Between the trimmed V and J ends, which lost 7 bases and 0 bases, there was a span of 17 bases. There are 16 residues in the CDR3. Germline assignment: CDR1 SGHDT and CDR2 YYEEEE. CDR3 sequence: CASGFEPGDSYNEQFF. The CDR3 region has the DNA TGTGCCAGCGGTTTTGAACCGGGAGACTCCTACAATGAGCAGTTCTTC. Together with reference TRBV5-6 and TRBJ2-1, the CDR3 gives the full variable domain: DAGVTQSPTHLIKTRGQQVTLRCSPKSGHDTVSWYQQALGQGPQFIFQYYEEEERQRGNFPDRFSGHQFPNYSSELNVNALLLGDSALYLCASGFEPGDSYNEQFFGPGTRLTVL.

The rearrangement links TRBV5-4 to TRBJ2-3, with D perhaps matching TRBD2 (6 bases). The V and J ends lost 9 bases and 6 bases respectively, with 26 bases between them. Germline V gene lookup returns CDR1 SGHNT and CDR2 YYREEE (reference sequence). There are 16 residues in the CDR3. Here the CDR3 DNA reads TGTGCCATCCAATGGGGGGTAGATCTGCTAGGGGATACGCAGTATTTT. It yields the protein CAIQWGVDLLGDTQYF.

CDR3 loop: CASSVDRGRTGELFF. The DNA of the CDR3 is TGTGCCAGCAGCGTAGACAGGGGACGGACCGGGGAGCTGTTTTTT. The chain joins TRBV5-4 to TRBJ2-2; 8 bases fit TRBD1. Unmatched junction bases numbered 7, after V lost 4 bases and J lost 5 bases. Germline loops: CDR1 SGHNT, CDR2 YYREEE (reference sequence). This CDR3 has 15 residues.

The chain joins TRBV7-7 to TRBJ2-1, with TRBD2 matching 11 bases. V was pared by 1 base and J by 5 bases, with 1 base of the junction left unmatched. The CDR3 is 15 residues long. Germline V gene sequence: CDR1 SSHAT, CDR2 FNYEAQ (reference sequence). The CDR3 sequence: CASSLELAGDNEQFF. In nucleotides, the CDR3 is TGTGCCAGCAGCTTAGAACTAGCGGGGGACAATGAGCAGTTCTTC.

The chain recombines TRBV7-3 with TRBJ1-1, with D possibly being TRBD1 (5 bases). CDR3 length: 13 amino acids. Trimming left V 0 bases short and J 6 bases short, with 8 bases between. Germline V gene sequence: CDR1 SGHTA, CDR2 FQGTGA. The CDR3 spells CASSLTPGAEAFF. Here the CDR3 DNA reads TGTGCCAGCAGCTTAACCCCGGGGGCTGAAGCTTTCTTT.

The CDR3 spells CASSERLAGGYEQYF. The CDR3 bases are TGTGCCAGCAGTGAACGCCTAGCGGGAGGCTACGAGCAGTACTTC. The chain employs TRBV6-1 and TRBJ2-7; 11 bases agree with TRBD2. Per the germline V gene, CDR1 is MNHNS and CDR2 is SASEGT. The CDR3 consists of 15 residues. Trimming at V came to 2 bases and at J to 3 bases, leaving 3 bases not matched to a gene.

Here the CDR3 reads CASSPAGGVAKNIQYF. The CDR3 DNA reads TGTGCCAGCAGCCCTGCGGGTGGCGTAGCCAAAAACATTCAGTACTTC. The V gene is TRBV7-9, the J gene TRBJ2-4, with D possibly being TRBD2 (5 bases). There are 16 residues in the CDR3. The V gene lost 5 bases and the J gene lost 0 bases, with 14 bases spanning the gap. Germline assignment: CDR1 SEHNR and CDR2 FQNEAQ (reference sequence).

CDR3 amino acids: CASSSNGTPYEQYF. CDR3 bases: TGTGCCAGCAGTTCGAACGGGACACCCTACGAGCAGTACTTC. The V call is TRBV27, the J call TRBJ2-7; TRBD1 is a possible D gene (6 bases). The CDR3 runs to 14 residues. The germline V gene has CDR1 MNHEY and CDR2 SMNVEV (reference sequence). Trimming removed 4 bases from V and 2 bases from J, with 12 bases in between.

The CDR3 coding sequence is TGTGCCAGCAGCTTAGGAACAGGTTCACCCCTCCACTTT. Its translation is CASSLGTGSPLHF. J is TRBJ1-6 and V is TRBV11-2, with D maybe TRBD1 (5 bases). The CDR3 runs 13 residues. Trimming shortened V by 1 base and J by 9 bases, and 7 bases separated the two germline ends. CDR1 and CDR2 from the germline V gene are SGHAT and FQNNGV.

This chain uses TRBV19 with TRBJ1-1; maybe TRBD1 (5 bases). The CDR3 has 12 residues. The germline V gene encodes CDR1 LNHDA and CDR2 SQIVND (reference sequence). V shed 5 bases and J shed 4 bases, with 8 bases lying between them. The CDR3 DNA follows: TGTGCCAGTAGTGTCGGGGGCACTGAAGCTTTCTTT. Translating it yields CASSVGGTEAFF.

The chain recombines TRBV30 with TRBJ2-3; D is perhaps TRBD1 or TRBD2 (5 bases each). V was clipped by 2 bases and J by 0 bases, with 12 bases between them. The CDR3 contains 15 residues. Per the germline V gene, CDR1 is GTSNPN and CDR2 is SVGIG (reference sequence). CDR3 in DNA: TGTGCCTGGAGTAAGGGACGCCCGAGCACAGATACGCAGTATTTT. Encoded protein: CAWSKGRPSTDTQYF. The variable domain in full, completed from reference TRBV30 and TRBJ2-3, reads SQTIHQWPATLVQPVGSPLSLECTVEGTSNPNLYWYRQAAGRGLQLLFYSVGIGQISSEVPQNLSASRPQDRQFILSSKKLLLSDSGFYLCAWSKGRPSTDTQYFGPGTRLTVL.

A single count supports this clone. The rearrangement uses TRBV5-6 and TRBJ1-5; D gene unclear. Between the trimmed V and J ends, which lost 0 bases and 3 bases, there was a span of 7 bases. The germline gives CDR1 SGHDT, CDR2 YYEEEE. CDR3 length equals 14 residues. DNA of the CDR3: TGTGCCAGCAGCTTGGGACGGAACAATCAGCCCCAGCATTTT. This codes for CASSLGRNNQPQHF.

A few counts support this clone. This chain connects TRBV27 to TRBJ2-7, with 7 bases matching TRBD2. Germline CDR1 and CDR2: MNHEY and SMNVEV (reference sequence). The V gene end was trimmed by 8 bases and the J gene end by 3 bases; junction bases not matched to a gene: 7. This CDR3 region has 13 residues. The CDR3 is CASSRERGYEQYF. CDR3 DNA: TGTGCCAGCTCCCGTGAGCGGGGCTACGAGCAGTACTTC.

The chain recombines TRBV7-2 with TRBJ1-2; D gene unclear. Germline V gene lookup returns CDR1 SGHTA and CDR2 FQGNSA. The length of the CDR3 is 14 residues. Trimming shortened V by 5 bases and J by 4 bases, and 14 bases separated the two germline ends. CDR3 bases: TGTGCCAGCAGCCAAGCTCGGGTAGGCTATGGCTACACCTTC. Translating it yields CASSQARVGYGYTF.

This chain connects TRBV10-3 to TRBJ2-7; unclear D gene. The length of the CDR3 is 12 residues. The V end was cut by 2 bases, the J end by 5 bases, with 7 bases between. Germline V CDR1 and CDR2: ENHRY, SYGVKD. This chain's CDR3 is CAISEVRHEQYF. In DNA, the CDR3 is TGTGCCATCAGTGAGGTCCGCCACGAGCAGTACTTC.

The chain carries TRBV7-9 and TRBJ1-6, with D uncertain. Germline CDR1 reads SEHNR; CDR2 reads FQNEAQ (reference sequence). Trimming left V 5 bases short and J 7 bases short, with 9 bases between. The CDR3 totals 13 residues. CDR3 DNA sequence: TGTGCCAGCAGCCTCGCCCGGAATTCACCCCTCCACTTT. It specifies CASSLARNSPLHF. Together with reference TRBV7-9 and TRBJ1-6, the CDR3 gives the full variable domain: DTGVSQNPRHKITKRGQNVTFRCDPISEHNRLYWYRQTLGQGPEFLTYFQNEAQLEKSRLLSDRFSAERPKGSFSTLEIQRTEQGDSAMYLCASSLARNSPLHFGNGTRLTVT.